These 7 T cell receptor beta chains share one sample of origin, sequenced in a study of regulatory T cells in long-lasting Graves disease. Specified time point: newly diagnosed GD, antithyroid drugs for less than 3 months. The authors made the TCR library using RNA they extracted from PBMCs. CDR3 regions were amplified by Arm-PCR using iRepertoire HTBI primers to build TCR beta libraries. One entry per CDR3 protein, called by TCRdb with MiXCR from the multiplex PCR reads. The table includes about 620,000 distinct CDR3 sequences, approximately 15% detected once. The same sample was also studied in work on T cells in Graves' hyperthyroidism and ophthalmopathy.

The source material was peripheral blood mononuclear cells (PBMCs), sampled at new diagnosis, from a patient treated with antithyroid drugs. These receptors originate from a woman aged 25 to 45 with Graves disease.

This clonotype was detected many times. The J gene is TRBJ2-5, the V gene TRBV7-8; the D is unclear. The CDR3 runs to 12 residues. Germline CDR1 is SGHVS and CDR2 is FQNEAQ. The V end was cut by 1 base, the J end by 4 bases, with 4 bases between. CDR3 loop: CASSLVAETQYF. DNA for the CDR3: TGTGCCAGCAGCTTAGTGGCAGAGACCCAGTACTTC.

The sample holds a few counts of this clonotype. CDR3 protein: CASSLRGSETQYF. The DNA for the CDR3 is TGTGCCAGCAGTTTAAGAGGGTCGGAGACCCAGTACTTC. The rearrangement joins TRBV27 to TRBJ2-5; D might be TRBD2 (5 bases). The CDR3 length is 13 residues. V gave up 2 bases and J gave up 5 bases, with 9 bases separating them. Germline assignment: CDR1 MNHEY and CDR2 SMNVEV (reference sequence).

This clonotype appeared many times. The chain has TRBV7-9 and TRBJ2-5; no definite D call. Per germline, CDR1 SEHNR and CDR2 FQNEAQ (reference sequence). The CDR3 runs 13 residues. Trimming took off 5 bases at V and 4 bases at J, with 11 bases between the two ends. The CDR3 here is CASSLGPPETQYF. The CDR3 coding sequence is TGTGCCAGCAGCCTCGGACCGCCAGAGACCCAGTACTTC.

This clonotype was counted between two and nine times. The CDR3 reads CASNVYRDEQYF. CDR3 in DNA: TGTGCCAGCAATGTTTATCGGGACGAGCAGTACTTC. This rearrangement joins TRBV28 to TRBJ2-7; the D is unclear. The germline V and J ends were trimmed by 7 bases and 5 bases, with 12 bases remaining between them. The germline CDR1 and CDR2 sequences are MDHEN and SYDVKM. This CDR3 is built from 12 residues.

The sample holds many counts of this clonotype. The chain employs TRBV12-3 or TRBV12-4 and TRBJ1-6; D is ambiguous. V was trimmed by 5 bases and J by 11 bases, leaving 13 bases between them. The CDR3 consists of 13 residues. The CDR3 nucleotides are TGTGCCAGCAGTCGGGCGTCAGCTCCACCCCTCCACTTT. This translates into CASSRASAPPLHF.

This clonotype was observed many times. The rearrangement uses TRBV20-1 and TRBJ1-2; the D is unclear. CDR1 and CDR2 from the germline V gene are DFQATT and SNEGSKA (reference sequence). The CDR3 covers 14 residues. V lost 4 bases, J lost 5 bases, and 17 bases lay in between. The CDR3 sequence: CSATTRGPSYGYTF. CDR3 DNA: TGCAGTGCTACCACTCGCGGGCCGAGTTATGGCTACACCTTC.

The sample holds a few counts of this clonotype. The V call is TRBV19, the J call TRBJ1-5; 7 bases match TRBD1. The CDR3 covers 19 residues. V trimming: 5 bases; J trimming: 0 bases; junction bases outside the gene matches: 16. The germline V gene encodes CDR1 LNHDA and CDR2 SQIVND (reference sequence). The CDR3 region is CASSPKQGSPVFSNQPQHF. Written as DNA, the CDR3 is TGTGCCAGTAGTCCCAAACAGGGGTCCCCTGTGTTTAGCAATCAGCCCCAGCATTTT.